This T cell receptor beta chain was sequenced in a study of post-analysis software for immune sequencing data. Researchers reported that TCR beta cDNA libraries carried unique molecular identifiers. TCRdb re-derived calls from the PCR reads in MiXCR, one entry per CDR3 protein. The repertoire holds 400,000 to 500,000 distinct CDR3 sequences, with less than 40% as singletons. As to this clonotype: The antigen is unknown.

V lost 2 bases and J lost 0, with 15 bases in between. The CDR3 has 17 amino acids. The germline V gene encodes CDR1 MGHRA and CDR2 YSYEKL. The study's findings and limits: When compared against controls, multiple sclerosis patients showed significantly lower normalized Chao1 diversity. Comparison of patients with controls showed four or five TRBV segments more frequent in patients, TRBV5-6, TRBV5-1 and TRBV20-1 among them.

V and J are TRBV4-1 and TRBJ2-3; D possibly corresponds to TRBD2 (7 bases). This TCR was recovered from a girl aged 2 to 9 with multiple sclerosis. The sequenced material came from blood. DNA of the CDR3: TGCGCCAGCAGCCAAAGGCGGGGGCCCACTAGCACAGATACGCAGTATTTT. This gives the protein CASSQRRGPTSTDTQYF.